This T cell receptor (beta chain) was obtained from a study of neurological immune-mediated disorders. The cDNA was synthesized by 5'RACE incorporating 10-nucleotide random UMIs. MiXCR was run by TCRdb on the 5' RACE reads, yielding one entry per CDR3 protein. This table has about 74,000 distinct CDR3 sequences, around 5.2% appearing once. This clonotype was seen many times. The V gene's germline CDR1 is SGHAT and CDR2 FQNNGV. The CDR3 consists of 16 residues. Between the trimmed V and J ends, which lost 6 bases and 6 bases, there was a span of 23 bases. The V call is TRBV11-2, the J call TRBJ1-2; perhaps TRBD1 as D (5 bases). Sequencing was done on a sample of PBMCs. This clonotype was obtained from a man between 18 and 29 years old with multiple sclerosis. CDR3 bases: TGTGCCAGCAGTACCTTCAGACTTCAGGGCTTTGATGGCTACACCTTC. The encoded protein is CASSTFRLQGFDGYTF.